This is a list of T cell receptor beta chains from one sample in a study of blood T cells in healthy people across ages. Using its own MiXCR run on the 5' RACE reads, TCRdb lists one record per CDR3 protein. The sample contains about 1.4 million distinct CDR3 sequences, roughly 59% of which appear only once. The sample comprised blood. These receptors were obtained from a man aged 18-30 years in good health. Both conserved end residues are part of each CDR3. The D gene is left open where the match is weak. Expanded clones are given a class, and other clones once, few, many or no size at all.

size: NA
D: TRBD2
J: TRBJ2-3
V: TRBV29-1
length: 17
DNA: TGCAGCGTTGTAGGGGCCCTTCCTAGCGGGGACACAGATACGCAGTATTTT
CDR3: CSVVGALPSGDTDTQYF

size: NA
D: NA
J: TRBJ2-5
V: TRBV19
length: 14
DNA: TGTGCCAGTAACGAAGGCACCAGCGGGGAGACCCAGTACTTC
CDR3: CASNEGTSGETQYF

size: few
D: NA
J: TRBJ1-4
V: TRBV20-1
length: 14
DNA: TGCAGCCCACACCCGGCCACCTCACAAACAAAACTGTTTTTT
CDR3: CSPHPATSQTKLFF

size: few
D: NA
J: TRBJ2-5
V: TRBV29-1
length: 13
DNA: TGCAGCGTCGCGAAACGCAACCAAGAGACCCAGTACTTC
CDR3: CSVAKRNQETQYF

size: NA
D: TRBD1
J: TRBJ2-7
V: TRBV7-9
length: 12
DNA: TGTGCCAGCAGGGACAGGTTCGGCGAGCAGTACTTC
CDR3: CASRDRFGEQYF

size: few
D: NA
J: TRBJ2-5
V: TRBV12-3/TRBV12-4
length: 13
DNA: TGTGCCAGCAGCTCAGAAGCCCAAGAGACCCAGTACTTC
CDR3: CASSSEAQETQYF

size: NA
D: NA
J: TRBJ1-5
V: TRBV6-2/TRBV6-3
length: 20
DNA: TGTGCCAGCAGTTACGGGGGACTACATGATGGCTTATATAGCAATCAGCCCCAGCATTTT
CDR3: CASSYGGLHDGLYSNQPQHF

size: NA
D: NA
J: TRBJ2-2
V: TRBV12-3/TRBV12-4
length: 15
DNA: TGTGCCAGCAGTTTAGGCACAGGCGTCCCCGGGGAGCTGTTTTTT
CDR3: CASSLGTGVPGELFF

size: NA
D: NA
J: TRBJ1-6
V: TRBV7-2
length: 14
DNA: TGTGCCAGCAGCCCGGTGCTGAGCGGCTCACCCCTCCACTTT
CDR3: CASSPVLSGSPLHF

size: once
D: NA
J: TRBJ2-6
V: TRBV9
length: 17
DNA: TGTGCCAGCAGCCTGCGCGTTTGGAACTCTGGGGCCAACGTCCTGACTTTC
CDR3: CASSLRVWNSGANVLTF

size: NA
D: NA
J: TRBJ1-1
V: TRBV6-1
length: 15
DNA: TGTGCCAGCAGCCGATTCACTCCATGGAACACTGAAGCTTTCTTT
CDR3: CASSRFTPWNTEAFF

size: NA
D: NA
J: TRBJ2-6
V: TRBV7-8
length: 15
DNA: TGTGCCAGCAGCCCATACAGGGCTGGGGCCAACGTCCTGACTTTC
CDR3: CASSPYRAGANVLTF

size: NA
D: NA
J: TRBJ2-5
V: TRBV12-3/TRBV12-4
length: 14
DNA: TGTGCCAGCAGTGCGGGGAGCTCCCAGGAGACCCAGTACTTC
CDR3: CASSAGSSQETQYF

size: NA
D: NA
J: TRBJ2-1
V: TRBV3-1
length: 14
DNA: TGTGCCAGCAGCCAAGATGCCCGGTTTGGGGTGCAGTTCTTC
CDR3: CASSQDARFGVQFF

size: few
D: NA
J: TRBJ1-2
V: TRBV27
length: 14
DNA: TGTGCCAGCAGTTTATCCGGGAACAACTATGGCTACACCTTC
CDR3: CASSLSGNNYGYTF

size: many
D: TRBD2
J: TRBJ2-3
V: TRBV28
length: 19
DNA: TGTGCCAGCAGTTTTCGATGGGGTAGCGGGGGAGCTAGCACAGATACGCAGTATTTT
CDR3: CASSFRWGSGGASTDTQYF

size: once
D: NA
J: TRBJ1-5
V: TRBV6-2/TRBV6-3
length: 15
DNA: TGTGCCAGCAGTTACTACCCGGATGGCAATCAGCCCCAGCATTTT
CDR3: CASSYYPDGNQPQHF

size: NA
D: TRBD2
J: TRBJ2-7
V: TRBV4-1
length: 16
DNA: TGCGCCAGCAGCCAAGAACCCGGGACTAGCGGGGGCGAGCAGTACTTC
CDR3: CASSQEPGTSGGEQYF

size: NA
D: TRBD2
J: TRBJ2-3
V: TRBV20-1
length: 14
DNA: TGCAGTGCCACCATCCGGGGGGTGGCAGATACGCAGTATTTT
CDR3: CSATIRGVADTQYF

size: NA
D: NA
J: TRBJ2-1
V: TRBV5-1
length: 15
DNA: TGCGCCAGCAGCCAGACGTTGAGCGGATACAATGAGCAGTTCTTC
CDR3: CASSQTLSGYNEQFF

size: NA
D: TRBD1
J: TRBJ2-2
V: TRBV11-2
length: 18
DNA: TGTGCCAGCAGCTTAGCGCGCGGGGCAGGGGGCATCACCGGGGAGCTGTTTTTT
CDR3: CASSLARGAGGITGELFF

size: NA
D: TRBD2
J: TRBJ2-5
V: TRBV2
length: 14
DNA: TGTGCCAGCGTTTCCGTGCAGGGAGGGGAGACCCAGTACTTC
CDR3: CASVSVQGGETQYF

size: NA
D: TRBD1
J: TRBJ1-4
V: TRBV28
length: 15
DNA: TGTGCCAGCAGTTGGGGGACAGGGCCTATGGAAAAACTGTTTTTT
CDR3: CASSWGTGPMEKLFF

size: few
D: NA
J: TRBJ2-7
V: TRBV4-1
length: 14
DNA: TGCGCCAGCAGCCAAGGGGGGGACATCTACGAGCAGTACTTC
CDR3: CASSQGGDIYEQYF

size: NA
D: NA
J: TRBJ1-5
V: TRBV20-1
length: 13
DNA: TGCAGTGCTAGAGAGGGGGCAGGACAGCCCCAGCATTTT
CDR3: CSAREGAGQPQHF

size: NA
D: NA
J: TRBJ1-5
V: TRBV7-9
length: 14
DNA: TGTGCCAGCAGCTTAGGGAGGGGCGGTCAGCCCCAGCATTTT
CDR3: CASSLGRGGQPQHF

size: NA
D: TRBD2
J: TRBJ2-1
V: TRBV20-1
length: 15
DNA: TGCAGTGCTATCCCGACTAGCGGGGGGGGTGATGAGCAGTTCTTC
CDR3: CSAIPTSGGGDEQFF

size: NA
D: NA
J: TRBJ1-5
V: TRBV10-3
length: 15
DNA: TGTGCCATCAGTCAAACCGGGGCAGGCAATCAGCCCCAGCATTTT
CDR3: CAISQTGAGNQPQHF

size: NA
D: NA
J: TRBJ1-1
V: TRBV12-3/TRBV12-4
length: 12
DNA: TGTGCCAGCAGTTTCGGGCTTCGAGAAGCTTTCTTT
CDR3: CASSFGLREAFF

size: NA
D: NA
J: TRBJ1-1
V: TRBV29-1
length: 15
DNA: TGCAGCGTTCTGACTTCACACGGGAGCAAAACTGAAGCTTTCTTT
CDR3: CSVLTSHGSKTEAFF

size: NA
D: TRBD1
J: TRBJ1-1
V: TRBV20-1
length: 15
DNA: TGCAGTGCTAGAGCCCCTCTCCAGGGGGACACTGAAGCTTTCTTT
CDR3: CSARAPLQGDTEAFF

size: once
D: NA
J: TRBJ1-4
V: TRBV18
length: 14
DNA: TGTGCCAGCTCACCCGACAGTGCTAATGAAAAACTGTTTTTT
CDR3: CASSPDSANEKLFF

size: few
D: TRBD1
J: TRBJ2-3
V: TRBV20-1
length: 15
DNA: TGCAGTGCCACTACCGGGACAGGGAATTTGGATACGCAGTATTTT
CDR3: CSATTGTGNLDTQYF

size: NA
D: TRBD2
J: TRBJ2-1
V: TRBV7-9
length: 15
DNA: TGTGCCAGCAGCCCCCATAGCGGGAGGCTCGATGAGCAGTTCTTC
CDR3: CASSPHSGRLDEQFF

size: NA
D: NA
J: TRBJ2-3
V: TRBV29-1
length: 11
DNA: TGCAGCGTTGGAAAAGCAGATACGCAGTATTTT
CDR3: CSVGKADTQYF

size: NA
D: NA
J: TRBJ1-2
V: TRBV7-9
length: 15
DNA: TGTGCCAGCAGCTTCAGGACGACGGGTTTGCATGGCTACACCTTC
CDR3: CASSFRTTGLHGYTF

size: NA
D: NA
J: TRBJ2-7
V: TRBV4-1
length: 15
DNA: TGCGCCAGCAGCCAATTTACAGGCCCGACCTACGAGCAGTACTTC
CDR3: CASSQFTGPTYEQYF

size: NA
D: NA
J: TRBJ2-7
V: TRBV6-2/TRBV6-3
length: 13
DNA: TGTGCCAGCACCAAGCCAACAGGCTACGAGCAGTACTTC
CDR3: CASTKPTGYEQYF

size: NA
D: NA
J: TRBJ2-1
V: TRBV5-5
length: 16
DNA: TGTGCCAGCAGCTCCCACTTTCAGCGCTCCTACAATGAGCAGTTCTTC
CDR3: CASSSHFQRSYNEQFF

size: NA
D: NA
J: TRBJ1-1
V: TRBV4-1
length: 14
DNA: TGCGCCAGCAGCTCCGGGAGGCCAATAGTTGAAGCTTTCTTT
CDR3: CASSSGRPIVEAFF

size: few
D: NA
J: TRBJ1-1
V: TRBV5-1
length: 14
DNA: TGCGCCAGCAGCCCGCGGGGGGAATGGACTGAAGCTTTCTTT
CDR3: CASSPRGEWTEAFF

size: few
D: NA
J: TRBJ1-6
V: TRBV20-1
length: 14
DNA: TGCAGTGCTTGGACCGGCTCCTATAATTCACCCCTCCACTTT
CDR3: CSAWTGSYNSPLHF

size: NA
D: TRBD2
J: TRBJ2-3
V: TRBV7-2
length: 15
DNA: TGTGCCAGCAGCTTAGGGGGACTAGGTCTAGATACGCAGTATTTT
CDR3: CASSLGGLGLDTQYF

size: NA
D: TRBD1
J: TRBJ2-4
V: TRBV5-1
length: 17
DNA: TGCGCCAGCAGCCCAAATCCCGGGACAGAATTCTCCTACAAGCAGTACTTC
CDR3: CASSPNPGTEFSYKQYF

size: NA
D: TRBD2
J: TRBJ2-4
V: TRBV30
length: 13
DNA: TGTGCCTGGAGTCCTACTAGCGGGATCATTCAGTACTTC
CDR3: CAWSPTSGIIQYF

size: few
D: TRBD1
J: TRBJ2-7
V: TRBV29-1
length: 14
DNA: TGCAGCGCTGAAGACAGGGGGATCTCCTACGAGCAGTACTTC
CDR3: CSAEDRGISYEQYF

size: NA
D: NA
J: TRBJ1-2
V: TRBV6-1
length: 12
DNA: TGTGCCAGCAGTGAAGTTCTGGGTGGCTACACCTTC
CDR3: CASSEVLGGYTF

size: NA
D: NA
J: TRBJ2-7
V: TRBV3-1
length: 14
DNA: TGTGCCAGCAGCCGGTCCCGGGACCACTACGAGCAGTACTTC
CDR3: CASSRSRDHYEQYF